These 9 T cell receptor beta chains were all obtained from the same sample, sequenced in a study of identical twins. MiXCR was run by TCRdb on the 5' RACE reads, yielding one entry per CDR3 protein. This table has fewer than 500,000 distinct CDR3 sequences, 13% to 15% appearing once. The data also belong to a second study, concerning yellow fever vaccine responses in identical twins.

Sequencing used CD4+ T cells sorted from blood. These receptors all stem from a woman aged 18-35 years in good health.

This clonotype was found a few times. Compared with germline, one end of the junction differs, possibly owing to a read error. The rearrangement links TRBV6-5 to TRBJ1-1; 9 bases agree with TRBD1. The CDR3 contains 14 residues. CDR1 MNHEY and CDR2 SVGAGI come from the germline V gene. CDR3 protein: CASSYLGTGTGAFF. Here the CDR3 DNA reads TGTGCCAGCAGTTACTTAGGGACAGGGACTGGAGCTTTCTTT.

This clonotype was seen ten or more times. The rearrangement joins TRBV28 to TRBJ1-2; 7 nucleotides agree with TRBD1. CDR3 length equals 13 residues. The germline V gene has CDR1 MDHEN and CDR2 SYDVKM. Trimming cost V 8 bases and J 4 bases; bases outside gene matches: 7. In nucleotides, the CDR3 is TGTGCCAGCCTGGACAGGATCCTCTATGGCTACACCTTC. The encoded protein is CASLDRILYGYTF.

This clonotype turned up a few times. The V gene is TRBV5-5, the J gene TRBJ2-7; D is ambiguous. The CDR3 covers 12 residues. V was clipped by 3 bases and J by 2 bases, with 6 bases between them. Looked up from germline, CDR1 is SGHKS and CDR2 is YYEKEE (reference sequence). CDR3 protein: CASSWETYEQYF. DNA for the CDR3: TGTGCCAGCAGCTGGGAAACCTACGAGCAGTACTTC.

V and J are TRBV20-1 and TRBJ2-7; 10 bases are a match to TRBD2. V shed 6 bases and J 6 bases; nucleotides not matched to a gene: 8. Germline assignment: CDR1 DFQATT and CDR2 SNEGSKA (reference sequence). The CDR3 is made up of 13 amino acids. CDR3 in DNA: TGCAGTGCCCTCCTAGCGGGAGTCTTCGAGCAGTACTTC. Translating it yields CSALLAGVFEQYF.

In DNA form, the CDR3 reads TGTGCCAGCAGCTTACTCGGCGGGAGCCTCTACGGCGAGCAGTACTTC. Protein sequence: CASSLLGGSLYGEQYF. The chain joins TRBV7-2 to TRBJ2-7; TRBD2 matches at 7 bases. CDR1 is SGHTA, CDR2 FQGNSA, per germline. The CDR3 has 16 residues. J gave up 6 bases and V 2 bases, and 13 bases lay outside the gene matches.

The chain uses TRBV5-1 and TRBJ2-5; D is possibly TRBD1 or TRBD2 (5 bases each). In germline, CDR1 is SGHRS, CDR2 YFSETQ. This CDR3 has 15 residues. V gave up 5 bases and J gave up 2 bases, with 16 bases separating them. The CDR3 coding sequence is TGCGCCAGCAGTGGGACCCGAACCCAGCAAGAGACCCAGTACTTC. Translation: CASSGTRTQQETQYF.

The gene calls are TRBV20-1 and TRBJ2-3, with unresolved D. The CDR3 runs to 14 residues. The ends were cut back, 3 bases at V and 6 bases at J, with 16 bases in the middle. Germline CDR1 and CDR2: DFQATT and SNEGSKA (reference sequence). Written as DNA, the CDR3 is TGCAGTGCTAGCCCCTACCTAACGACCGATACGCAGTATTTT. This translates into CSASPYLTTDTQYF.

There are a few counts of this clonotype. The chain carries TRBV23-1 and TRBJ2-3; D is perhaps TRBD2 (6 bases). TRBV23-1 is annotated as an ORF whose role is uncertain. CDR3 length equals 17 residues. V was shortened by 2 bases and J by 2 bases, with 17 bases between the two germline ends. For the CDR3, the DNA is TGCGCCAGCAGTCAAGGTGGCCGGGCGGGAAACACAGATACGCAGTATTTT. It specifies CASSQGGRAGNTDTQYF.

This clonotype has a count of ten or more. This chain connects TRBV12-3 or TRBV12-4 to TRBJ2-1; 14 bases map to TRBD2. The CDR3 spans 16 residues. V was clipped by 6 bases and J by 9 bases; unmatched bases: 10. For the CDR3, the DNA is TGTGCCAGCAGCCCGGTAGGGACTAGCGGGAGAGGTGAGCAGTTCTTC. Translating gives CASSPVGTSGRGEQFF.